These 10 T cell receptor beta chains were all obtained from the same sample, sequenced in a study of blood T cell repertoires in COVID-19. Sequencing was performed with immunoSEQ multiplex PCR; in TCRdb, only in-frame clones are kept and a portion is missing. Here the sample spans some 110,000 clones, around 86% being singletons. Sequenced input: peripheral blood. These receptors all stem from a man aged 35 to 55 with acute or convalescent COVID-19.

The V call is TRBV3-1 (or the pseudogene TRBV3-2), the J call TRBJ2-7; the D gene is possibly TRBD1 (7 bases). Germline V lookup: CDR1 LGHDT, CDR2 YNNKEL (reference sequence). The CDR3 extends over 16 amino acids. The V end lost 4 bases, the J end lost 1 base, and 17 bases lay between the germline ends. The CDR3: CASSPQGGLLSYEQYF. The CDR3 DNA reads TGTGCCAGCAGCCCCCAGGGGGGATTACTTTCCTACGAGCAGTACTTC.

The chain carries TRBV2 and TRBJ1-2; no definite D call. The V gene lost 3 bases and the J gene lost 1 base, with 9 bases spanning the gap. The CDR3 has 14 amino acids. Per the germline V gene, CDR1 is SNHLY and CDR2 is FYNNEI. As DNA, the CDR3 is TGTGCCAGCAGTGAGGGCCCGCATAACTATGGCTACACCTTC. This gives the protein CASSEGPHNYGYTF.

The J gene is TRBJ1-5, the V gene TRBV4-2; 11 bases map to TRBD1. Germline assignment: CDR1 LGHNA and CDR2 YNFKEQ. The CDR3 is 16 amino acids. Losses at the gene ends were 0 bases for V and 4 bases for J; bases not matched to a gene: 2. CDR3: CASSQDGDRGNQPQHF. CDR3 in DNA: TGTGCCAGCAGCCAAGATGGGGACAGGGGGAATCAGCCCCAGCATTTT.

The chain carries TRBV6-5 and TRBJ2-5; D may be TRBD2 (5 bases). The germline V gene has CDR1 MNHEY and CDR2 SVGAGI. The CDR3 consists of 14 residues. With 8 bases removed from V and 4 bases from J, the gap between germline ends came to 17 bases. The DNA for the CDR3 is TGTGCCAGCCGACGTGGGGTAGCGCGAGAGACCCAGTACTTC. Translating gives CASRRGVARETQYF.

The chain employs TRBV6-5 and TRBJ2-1, with 8 bases that match TRBD2. Germline CDR1 reads MNHEY; CDR2 reads SVGAGI. The ends lost 5 bases at V and 9 bases at J; junction bases unmatched: 12. This CDR3 has 15 residues. The CDR3 region has the DNA TGTGCCAGCAGTCCCGGGACTAGTTCAATACTTGAGCAGTTCTTC. Translating it yields CASSPGTSSILEQFF.

This clone was detected a few times. The V and J genes are TRBV4-2 and TRBJ1-4; 8 bases map to TRBD1. CDR3 length: 14 residues. Per germline, CDR1 LGHNA and CDR2 YNFKEQ. With 4 bases clipped from V and 4 bases from J, the junction kept 2 bases outside the gene matches. CDR3: CASSRTGNNEKLFF. CDR3 bases: TGTGCCAGCAGCCGGACAGGGAATAATGAAAAACTGTTTTTT.

V and J are TRBV7-9 and TRBJ1-4, with D tentatively TRBD1 (6 bases). Germline CDR1 reads SEHNR; CDR2 reads FQNEAQ (reference sequence). Trimming took 3 bases from V and 7 from J, leaving 9 bases between them. The CDR3 totals 13 residues. CDR3: CASSFRTVEKLFF. Written as DNA, the CDR3 is TGTGCCAGCAGCTTTAGGACAGTTGAAAAACTGTTTTTT.

The chain has TRBV4-1 and TRBJ2-3; 7 bases are shared with TRBD1. CDR3 length equals 18 residues. After removal of 0 bases from V and 2 bases from J, the junction contained 11 bases not matched to a gene. The V gene's germline CDR1 is MGHRA and CDR2 YSYEKL. In DNA, the CDR3 is TGCGCCAGCAGCCAAGAGGTCGATGAGACAGGGACCACAGATACGCAGTATTTT. This gives the protein CASSQEVDETGTTDTQYF.

The chain uses TRBV7-9 and TRBJ2-2; TRBD2 matches at 13 bases. The germline V gene encodes CDR1 SEHNR and CDR2 FQNEAQ (reference sequence). The CDR3 spans 16 residues. J gave up 8 bases and V 5 bases, and 8 bases lay outside the gene matches. CDR3 nucleotide sequence: TGTGCCAGCAGCCTTCCGGGACTAGCGGGATTAGGGGAGCTGTTTTTT. Translating it yields CASSLPGLAGLGELFF. The full variable domain, completed using reference TRBV7-9 and TRBJ2-2, is DTGVSQNPRHKITKRGQNVTFRCDPISEHNRLYWYRQTLGQGPEFLTYFQNEAQLEKSRLLSDRFSAERPKGSFSTLEIQRTEQGDSAMYLCASSLPGLAGLGELFFGEGSRLTVL.

This clone was observed a few times. The rearrangement uses TRBV6-2 or TRBV6-3 and TRBJ2-7, with a weak D call TRBD2 (5 bases). This CDR3 comprises 14 residues. Germline CDR1 and CDR2: MNHEY and SVGEGT. V lost 0 bases and J 0 bases, leaving 6 bases between the germline ends. CDR3 nucleotides: TGTGCCAGCAGTTACTCCGGGATCTCCTACGAGCAGTACTTC. Its protein is CASSYSGISYEQYF.